The 30 T cell receptor beta chains presented below share a single source sample, sequenced in a study of ipilimumab plus nivolumab after autologous stem cell transplantation. Sequenced by immunoSEQ multiplex PCR; TCRdb stores in-frame clones only, minus some. The sample has around 19,000 clones, approximately 85% seen once. This material consisted of PBMCs, taken in a trial of ipilimumab plus nivolumab as post-transplant consolidation. The receptor source for this set is a male donor with diffuse large B-cell lymphoma.

The rearrangement links TRBV9 to TRBJ2-5; TRBD2 matches 9 bases. The J call may be mistaken, given a closer DNA end match to TRBJ2-7. The CDR3 extends over 20 amino acids. Germline loops: CDR1 SGDLS, CDR2 YYNGEE. This CDR3 is CASSQGMERGALGGSYEQYF. CDR3 sequence (DNA): TGTGCCAGCAGCCAAGGTATGGAGCGGGGGGCCCTCGGAGGCTCCTACGAGCAGTACTTC.

In its sample, this clone ranks as medium-sized. The chain links TRBV15 to TRBJ2-5, with D possibly being TRBD1 (5 bases). Trimming removed 2 bases from V and 5 bases from J, with 12 bases in between. The CDR3 sequence is 14 residues long. CDR1 and CDR2 (germline): LNHNV, YYDKDF (reference sequence). The chain's CDR3 is CATSRILDSETQYF. The CDR3 bases are TGTGCCACCAGCAGAATCCTTGACAGCGAGACCCAGTACTTC.

This CDR3 is CASSPLAGGPTKGREQYF. The CDR3, as DNA: TGTGCCAGCTCACCCTTGGCGGGGGGCCCAACAAAGGGTCGCGAGCAGTACTTC. The chain links TRBV18 to TRBJ2-7; 8 nucleotides align to TRBD2. J lost 6 bases, V lost 3 bases, and 19 bases had no gene match. The CDR3 loop spans 18 amino acids. Germline lookup yields CDR1 KGHSH and CDR2 LQKENI.

This chain joins TRBV27 and TRBJ2-1; D not resolved. This CDR3 is 10 amino acids long. From germline, CDR1 is MNHEY and CDR2 SMNVEV (reference sequence). Trimming shortened V by 3 bases and J by 14 bases, and 8 bases separated the two germline ends. The CDR3 nucleotides read TGTGCCAGCAGTTTCTGGAGAGAGTTCTTC. Translated: CASSFWREFF.

The V call is TRBV13, the J call TRBJ1-4; no clear D. The CDR3 totals 18 residues. Germline V gene lookup returns CDR1 PRHDT and CDR2 FYEKMQ (reference sequence). Trimming removed 4 bases at V and 0 bases at J, with 18 bases between. The CDR3 loop is CASSSNLEAAATNEKLFF. As DNA, the CDR3 is TGTGCCAGCAGCTCCAACCTGGAGGCCGCAGCAACTAATGAAAAACTGTTTTTT.

This chain connects TRBV19 to TRBJ2-5; 8 nucleotides align to TRBD1. The germline V gene encodes CDR1 LNHDA and CDR2 SQIVND (reference sequence). V dropped 6 bases and J dropped 1; count of bases not matched to a gene: 1. The CDR3 has 13 amino acids. The CDR3, as DNA: TGTGCCAGTAGGGACAGGGTCCAAGAGACCCAGTACTTC. Encoded protein: CASRDRVQETQYF.

V and J are TRBV30 and TRBJ1-2, with 8 nucleotides matching TRBD1. CDR3 length: 14 residues. Germline V gives CDR1 GTSNPN, CDR2 SVGIG (reference sequence). V was clipped by 3 bases and J by 2 bases; unmatched bases: 5. As DNA, the CDR3 is TGTGCCTGGAGACAGGACAGGGAGAACTATGGCTACACCTTC. Protein product: CAWRQDRENYGYTF. Full variable domain (missing parts from reference TRBV30 and TRBJ1-2): SQTIHQWPATLVQPVGSPLSLECTVEGTSNPNLYWYRQAAGRGLQLLFYSVGIGQISSEVPQNLSASRPQDRQFILSSKKLLLSDSGFYLCAWRQDRENYGYTFGSGTRLTVV.

The genes are TRBV7-9 and TRBJ1-2; D is unclear. The CDR3 totals 12 residues. Trimming took 8 bases from V and 6 from J, leaving 13 bases between them. Germline-derived CDR1 and CDR2 are SEHNR and FQNEAQ (reference sequence). The CDR3 bases are TGTGCCAGCTCCCGGGGAGTAGATGGCTACACCTTC. Translating gives CASSRGVDGYTF.

Here the CDR3 reads CASSPTVNTEAFF. Written as DNA, the CDR3 is TGTGCCAGCTCACCCACGGTGAACACTGAAGCTTTCTTT. The chain carries TRBV18 and TRBJ1-1, with D hard to call. Germline V gives CDR1 KGHSH, CDR2 LQKENI. The germline V and J ends were trimmed by 3 bases and 0 bases, with 5 bases remaining between them. The length of the CDR3 is 13 residues.

This sequence joins TRBV5-1 and TRBJ2-5, with TRBD1 matching 10 bases. From germline, CDR1 is SGHRS and CDR2 YFSETQ. V shed 4 bases and J 4 bases; nucleotides not matched to a gene: 7. CDR3 size: 15 residues. In DNA, the CDR3 is TGCGCCAGCAGCCCGATGACAGGGGGCCTAGAGACCCAGTACTTC. It encodes CASSPMTGGLETQYF.

The gene calls are TRBV4-1 and TRBJ2-1; 9 bases map to TRBD1. The V segment lost 2 bases and the J segment 7 bases; nucleotides outside the gene matches: 6. Per germline, CDR1 MGHRA and CDR2 YSYEKL. This CDR3 contains 15 residues. The CDR3 coding sequence is TGCGCCAGCAGCCAACCAATGACAGGGGGTAATGAGCAGTTCTTC. It yields the protein CASSQPMTGGNEQFF.

V usage is TRBV4-1 and J usage is TRBJ2-1, with 9 nucleotides matching TRBD2. Per the germline V gene, CDR1 is MGHRA and CDR2 is YSYEKL. CDR3 size: 14 residues. The V segment lost 7 bases and the J segment 6 bases; nucleotides outside the gene matches: 7. The CDR3 sequence is CASNAGGPGNEQFF. The CDR3 nucleotides read TGCGCCAGCAACGCGGGGGGGCCCGGCAATGAGCAGTTCTTC.

The chain employs TRBV19 and TRBJ1-6; 7 positions match TRBD1. The CDR3 runs to 15 residues. Germline V gene lookup returns CDR1 LNHDA and CDR2 SQIVND (reference sequence). The V segment lost 6 bases and the J segment 5 bases; nucleotides outside the gene matches: 7. CDR3 in DNA: TGTGCCAGTAGCGACAGGGAGTCCGATAATTCACCCCTCCACTTT. It codes for CASSDRESDNSPLHF.

The rearrangement uses TRBV4-3 and TRBJ2-7; 8 bases fit TRBD2. V lost 3 bases and J lost 3; bases outside the gene matches: 16. CDR3 size: 18 residues. Germline V lookup: CDR1 LGHNA, CDR2 YSLEER. The CDR3 DNA follows: TGCGCCAGCAGCCAGGGAGGGCGGGGGGCCGTAACGGACTACGAGCAGTACTTC. This translates into CASSQGGRGAVTDYEQYF.

Points on this clone: An end of the junction differs from the germline gene, which may be a read error. The chain uses TRBV6-5 and TRBJ1-6; TRBD1 matches at 7 bases. This CDR3 has 14 amino acids. Germline lookup yields CDR1 MNHEY and CDR2 SVGAGI. The CDR3 coding sequence is TGTGCCAGCAGTGACTCAGGGGGTAATTCACCCCTCCACTTT. Its translation is CASSDSGGNSPLHF.

The chain employs TRBV2 and TRBJ2-7; D remains ambiguous. Germline CDR1 and CDR2: SNHLY and FYNNEI. V lost 6 bases and J 2 bases, leaving 11 bases between the germline ends. This CDR3 has 13 residues. Written as DNA, the CDR3 is TGTGCCAGCAGCCGGGCGAGTACCTACGAGCAGTACTTC. Its translation is CASSRASTYEQYF.

The gene calls are TRBV27 and TRBJ1-6; D is undetermined. V lost 3 bases, J lost 7 bases, and 7 bases lay in between. CDR3 length: 13 amino acids. CDR1 and CDR2 (germline): MNHEY, SMNVEV (reference sequence). CDR3 nucleotide sequence: TGTGCCAGCAGTTTGCGGGAAAATTCACCCCTCCACTTT. It yields the protein CASSLRENSPLHF.

The chain has TRBV5-1 and TRBJ2-1, with 12 bases matching TRBD1. The CDR3 runs to 16 residues. Per germline, CDR1 SGHRS and CDR2 YFSETQ. The V gene end was trimmed by 3 bases and the J gene end by 8 bases; junction bases not matched to a gene: 9. CDR3 sequence reads: CASSSLPGQGAHEQFF. The DNA for the CDR3 is TGCGCCAGCAGCTCTCTACCGGGACAGGGGGCTCATGAGCAGTTCTTC.

The chain joins TRBV19 to TRBJ1-5; 10 bases agree with TRBD1. Germline V gives CDR1 LNHDA, CDR2 SQIVND (reference sequence). This CDR3 comprises 15 residues. The junction had 8 bases not matched to a gene; V was cut back by 7 bases and J by 5 bases. In DNA, the CDR3 is TGTGCCAGTACCAGGGACAGGGGTTCTGATCAGCCCCAGCATTTT. Translation: CASTRDRGSDQPQHF.

The V and J genes are TRBV7-3 and TRBJ2-3, with a possible D match to TRBD1 (6 bases). CDR3 size: 17 residues. From germline, CDR1 is SGHTA and CDR2 FQGTGA. V dropped 5 bases and J dropped 0 bases, with 18 bases sitting between them. CDR3 residues: CASSPYPGHTSTDTQYF. The CDR3 DNA reads as TGTGCCAGCAGCCCATACCCGGGACACACTAGCACAGATACGCAGTATTTT.

Worth noting for this clone: Additional DNA sequences in this sample encode the identical CDR3. The V call is TRBV5-4, the J call TRBJ2-7, with 13 positions matching TRBD2. The germline gives CDR1 SGHNT, CDR2 YYREEE (reference sequence). This CDR3 has 15 residues. Trimming at V came to 5 bases and at J to 3 bases, leaving 5 bases not matched to a gene. The CDR3 spells CASSLTSGGIYEQYF. The CDR3 DNA is TGTGCCAGCAGTTTGACTAGCGGGGGGATCTACGAGCAGTACTTC.

In DNA form, the CDR3 reads TGTGCCAGCAGCCTCCTTTCGGGGTACAGCAACTATGGCTACACCTTC. Translated, it gives CASSLLSGYSNYGYTF. This chain connects TRBV7-8 to TRBJ1-2; D call uncertain. Germline CDR1 SGHVS, CDR2 FQNEAQ. This CDR3 comprises 16 residues. The V gene lost 5 bases and the J gene lost 2 bases, with 18 bases spanning the gap.

The genes are TRBV7-8 and TRBJ1-5; TRBD1 aligns across 9 bases. CDR1 and CDR2 from the germline V gene are SGHVS and FQNEAQ. The CDR3 consists of 15 residues. Germline trimming cut 5 bases from V and 5 bases from J; bases unmatched to any gene: 7. The CDR3, as DNA: TGTGCCAGCAGCCCGGGACAGGGTATTGATCAGCCCCAGCATTTT. Its protein product is CASSPGQGIDQPQHF.

This clone was observed a few times. The rearrangement uses TRBV5-1 and TRBJ1-4, with 11 positions matching TRBD1. With V trimmed by 2 bases and J by 8 bases, 14 bases remained unmatched. Germline V gene lookup returns CDR1 SGHRS and CDR2 YFSETQ. The CDR3 is 18 amino acids. Written as DNA, the CDR3 is TGCGCCAGCAGCTTAGGTCACCGGGACAGGGGGAAAAGCGAAAAACTGTTTTTT. This codes for CASSLGHRDRGKSEKLFF.

This CDR3 is CASSLTGGGYTF. CDR3 DNA: TGTGCCAGCAGCCTAACCGGAGGGGGCTACACCTTC. J is TRBJ1-2 and V is TRBV7-2, with no clear D. The CDR3 has 12 amino acids. V was trimmed by 5 bases and J by 8 bases, leaving 12 bases between them. Germline V CDR1 and CDR2: SGHTA, FQGNSA.

The gene calls are TRBV13 and TRBJ2-1; unclear D gene. The ends were cut back, 8 bases at V and 0 bases at J, with 8 bases in the middle. Germline values: CDR1 PRHDT, CDR2 FYEKMQ (reference sequence). This CDR3 region has 13 residues. The CDR3 reads CASLASSYNEQFF. In DNA, the CDR3 is TGTGCCAGCTTGGCTAGCTCCTACAATGAGCAGTTCTTC. Full variable domain (rest looked up from reference TRBV13 and TRBJ2-1): AAGVIQSPRHLIKEKRETATLKCYPIPRHDTVYWYQQGPGQDPQFLISFYEKMQSDKGSIPDRFSAQQFSDYHSELNMSSLELGDSALYFCASLASSYNEQFFGPGTRLTVL.

This clone was counted between two and nine times. The genes are TRBV18 and TRBJ2-7; 7 bases line up with TRBD1. V lost 1 base to trimming and J lost 12 bases; unmatched junction nucleotides: 15. The germline V gene has CDR1 KGHSH and CDR2 LQKENI. The CDR3 covers 15 residues. The CDR3 here is CASSPQLDRARHPYF. CDR3 coding DNA: TGTGCCAGCTCACCACAACTTGACAGGGCCCGACATCCGTACTTC.

CDR3 nucleotide sequence: TGCGCCAGCAGCTTGCAAGCGCTTAGCGGGGGCCGCTCTGGGGCCAACGTCCTGACTTTC. It translates to CASSLQALSGGRSGANVLTF. The chain couples TRBV5-1 to TRBJ2-6; 9 bases agree with TRBD2. The trim removed 1 base at V and 0 bases at J, leaving 11 bases unmatched. The CDR3 extends over 20 amino acids. Germline CDR1 is SGHRS and CDR2 is YFSETQ.

The V gene is TRBV5-1, the J gene TRBJ2-5; 11 bases line up with TRBD2. This CDR3 contains 16 residues. Germline V gene data show CDR1 as SGHRS and CDR2 as YFSETQ. V trimming: 6 bases; J trimming: 3 bases; junction bases outside the gene matches: 10. CDR3 sequence (DNA): TGCGCCAGCACCGACCTAGCGGGGGGAGACGAAGAGACCCAGTACTTC. As protein: CASTDLAGGDEETQYF.

The chain links TRBV18 to TRBJ1-5; TRBD1 matches at 9 bases. The CDR3 loop spans 16 amino acids. CDR1 is KGHSH, CDR2 LQKENI, per germline. V was clipped by 6 bases and J by 4 bases; unmatched bases: 10. CDR3 sequence (DNA): TGTGCCAGCTCGGTTTTACCTGGGACAGGGAATCAGCCCCAGCATTTT. Translation gives CASSVLPGTGNQPQHF.